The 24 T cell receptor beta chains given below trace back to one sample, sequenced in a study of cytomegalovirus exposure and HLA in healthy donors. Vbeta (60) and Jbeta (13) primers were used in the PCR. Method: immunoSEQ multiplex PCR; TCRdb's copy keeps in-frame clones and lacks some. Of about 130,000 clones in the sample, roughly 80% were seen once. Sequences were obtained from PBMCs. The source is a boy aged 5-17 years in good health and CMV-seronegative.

CDR3 nucleotide sequence: TGTGCCAGCAGTCATCATAGCAATCAGCCCCAGCATTTT. Translating gives CASSHHSNQPQHF. The V call is TRBV27, the J call TRBJ1-5; D is unresolved. V lost 5 bases, J lost 0 bases, and 5 bases lay in between. The CDR3 runs to 13 residues. Germline V CDR1 and CDR2: MNHEY, SMNVEV (reference sequence).

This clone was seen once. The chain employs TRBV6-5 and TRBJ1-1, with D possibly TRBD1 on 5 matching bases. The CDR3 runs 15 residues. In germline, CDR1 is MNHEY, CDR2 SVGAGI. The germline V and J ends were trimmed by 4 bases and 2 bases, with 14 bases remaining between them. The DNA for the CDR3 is TGTGCCAGCAGTTTTGCCGAGACAGTTAACACTGAAGCTTTCTTT. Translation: CASSFAETVNTEAFF.

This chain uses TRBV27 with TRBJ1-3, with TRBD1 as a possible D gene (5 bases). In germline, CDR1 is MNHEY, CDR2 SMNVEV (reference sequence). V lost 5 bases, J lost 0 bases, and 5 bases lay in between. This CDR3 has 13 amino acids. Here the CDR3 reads CASSQGSGNTIYF. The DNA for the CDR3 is TGTGCCAGCAGTCAGGGCTCTGGAAACACCATATATTTT.

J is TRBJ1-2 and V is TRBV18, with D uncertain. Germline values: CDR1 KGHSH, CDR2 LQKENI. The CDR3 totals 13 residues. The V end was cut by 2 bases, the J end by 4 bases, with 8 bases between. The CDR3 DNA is TGTGCCAGCTCACCAGCAGAGGGCTATGGCTACACCTTC. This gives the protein CASSPAEGYGYTF.

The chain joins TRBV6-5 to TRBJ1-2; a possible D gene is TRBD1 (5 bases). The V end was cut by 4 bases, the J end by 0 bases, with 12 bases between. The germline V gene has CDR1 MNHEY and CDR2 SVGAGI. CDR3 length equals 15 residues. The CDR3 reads CASSSGTEPNYGYTF. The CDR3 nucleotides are TGTGCCAGCAGTTCGGGGACTGAGCCTAACTATGGCTACACCTTC.

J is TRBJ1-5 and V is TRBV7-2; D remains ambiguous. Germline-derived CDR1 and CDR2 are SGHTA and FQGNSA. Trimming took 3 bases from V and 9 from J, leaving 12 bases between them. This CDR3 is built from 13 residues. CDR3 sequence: CASSLAPAGPQHF. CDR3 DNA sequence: TGTGCCAGCAGCTTGGCCCCCGCTGGGCCCCAGCATTTT.

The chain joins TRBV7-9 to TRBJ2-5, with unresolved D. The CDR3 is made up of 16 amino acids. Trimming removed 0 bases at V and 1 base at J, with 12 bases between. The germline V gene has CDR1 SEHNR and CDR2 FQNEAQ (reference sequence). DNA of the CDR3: TGTGCCAGCAGCTTAGCCCGTGGCAGATCCCAAGAGACCCAGTACTTC. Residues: CASSLARGRSQETQYF. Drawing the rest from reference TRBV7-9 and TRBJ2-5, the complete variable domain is DTGVSQNPRHKITKRGQNVTFRCDPISEHNRLYWYRQTLGQGPEFLTYFQNEAQLEKSRLLSDRFSAERPKGSFSTLEIQRTEQGDSAMYLCASSLARGRSQETQYFGPGTRLLVL.

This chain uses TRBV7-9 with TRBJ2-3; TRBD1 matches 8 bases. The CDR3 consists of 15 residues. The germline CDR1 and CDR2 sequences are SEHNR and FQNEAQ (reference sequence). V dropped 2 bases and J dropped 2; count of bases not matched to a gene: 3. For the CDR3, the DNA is TGTGCCAGCAGCTTAACAGGGGGGACCACAGATACGCAGTATTTT. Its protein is CASSLTGGTTDTQYF.

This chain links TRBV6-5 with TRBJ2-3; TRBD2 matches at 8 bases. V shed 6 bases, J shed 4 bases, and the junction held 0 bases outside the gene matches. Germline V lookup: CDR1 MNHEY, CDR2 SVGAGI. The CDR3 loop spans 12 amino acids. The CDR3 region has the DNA TGTGCCAGCAGGCGGGGGGCAGATACGCAGTATTTT. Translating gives CASRRGADTQYF.

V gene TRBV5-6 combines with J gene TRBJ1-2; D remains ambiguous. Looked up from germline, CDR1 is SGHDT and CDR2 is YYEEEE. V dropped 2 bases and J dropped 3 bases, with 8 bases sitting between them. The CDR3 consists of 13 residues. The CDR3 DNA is TGTGCCAGCAGCTTAGGGAGATACTATGGCTACACCTTC. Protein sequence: CASSLGRYYGYTF.

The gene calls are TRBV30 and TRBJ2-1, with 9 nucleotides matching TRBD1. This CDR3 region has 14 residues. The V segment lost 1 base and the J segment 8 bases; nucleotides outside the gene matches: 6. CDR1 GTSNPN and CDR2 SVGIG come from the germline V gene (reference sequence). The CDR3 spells CAWSGGQGVHEQFF. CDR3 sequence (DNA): TGTGCCTGGAGTGGGGGACAGGGAGTCCATGAGCAGTTCTTC.

CDR3: CASKRTSGPTDTQYF. The CDR3 DNA is TGTGCCAGTAAGCGGACTAGCGGGCCCACAGATACGCAGTATTTT. The chain has TRBV19 and TRBJ2-3; 11 nucleotides line up with TRBD2. This CDR3 has 15 residues. V lost 7 bases and J lost 2; bases outside the gene matches: 5. Germline-derived CDR1 and CDR2 are LNHDA and SQIVND (reference sequence).

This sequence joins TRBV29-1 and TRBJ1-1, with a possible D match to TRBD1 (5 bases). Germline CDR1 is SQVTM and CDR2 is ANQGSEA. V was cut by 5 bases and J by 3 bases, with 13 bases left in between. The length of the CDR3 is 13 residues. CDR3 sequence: CSVLDSTHTEAFF. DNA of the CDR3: TGCAGCGTTTTAGACAGTACCCACACTGAAGCTTTCTTT.

The CDR3 nucleotides are TGTGCCAGCAGCTTGGCCACTAGCGGGAGACGCGAGACCCAGTACTTC. Residues: CASSLATSGRRETQYF. V is TRBV5-4 and J is TRBJ2-5; 11 nucleotides match TRBD2. Looked up from germline, CDR1 is SGHNT and CDR2 is YYREEE (reference sequence). This CDR3 comprises 16 residues. V was clipped by 0 bases and J by 5 bases; unmatched bases: 6.

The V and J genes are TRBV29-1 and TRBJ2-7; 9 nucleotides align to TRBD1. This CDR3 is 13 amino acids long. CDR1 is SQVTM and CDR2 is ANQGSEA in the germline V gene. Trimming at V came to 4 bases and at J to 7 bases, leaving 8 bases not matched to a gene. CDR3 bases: TGCAGCGTTGCCCCGGGACAGGGTAAAGAGCAGTACTTC. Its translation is CSVAPGQGKEQYF.

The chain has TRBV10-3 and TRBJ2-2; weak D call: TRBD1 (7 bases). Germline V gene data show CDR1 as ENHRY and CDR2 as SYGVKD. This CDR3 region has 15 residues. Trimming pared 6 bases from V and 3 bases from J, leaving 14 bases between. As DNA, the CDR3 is TGTGCCATCAGGTCCGACAGGGAGGACACCGGGGAGCTGTTTTTT. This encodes CAIRSDREDTGELFF.

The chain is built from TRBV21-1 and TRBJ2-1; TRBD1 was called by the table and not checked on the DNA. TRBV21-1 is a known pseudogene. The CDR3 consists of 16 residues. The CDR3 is CASSKDERQGRYEQFF. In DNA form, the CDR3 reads TGTGCCAGCAGCAAAGACGAGAGACAGGGAAGGTATGAGCAGTTCTTC.

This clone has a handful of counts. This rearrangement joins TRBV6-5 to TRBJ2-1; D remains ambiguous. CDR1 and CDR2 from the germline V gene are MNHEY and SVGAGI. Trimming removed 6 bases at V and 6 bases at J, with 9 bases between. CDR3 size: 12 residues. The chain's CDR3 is CASSLGGNEQFF. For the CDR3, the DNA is TGTGCCAGCAGCCTTGGCGGCAATGAGCAGTTCTTC.

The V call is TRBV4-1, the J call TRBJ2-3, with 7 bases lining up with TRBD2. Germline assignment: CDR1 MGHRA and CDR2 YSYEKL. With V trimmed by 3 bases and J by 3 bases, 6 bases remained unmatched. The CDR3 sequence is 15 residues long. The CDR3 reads CASSQSLGGTDTQYF. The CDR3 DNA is TGCGCCAGCAGCCAGTCCCTCGGGGGGACAGATACGCAGTATTTT.

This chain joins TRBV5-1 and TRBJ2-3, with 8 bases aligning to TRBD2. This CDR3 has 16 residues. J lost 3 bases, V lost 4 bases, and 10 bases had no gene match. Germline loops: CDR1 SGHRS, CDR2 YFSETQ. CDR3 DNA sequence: TGCGCCAGCAGCCTGATGACTAGCGCAACAACAGATACGCAGTATTTT. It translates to CASSLMTSATTDTQYF.

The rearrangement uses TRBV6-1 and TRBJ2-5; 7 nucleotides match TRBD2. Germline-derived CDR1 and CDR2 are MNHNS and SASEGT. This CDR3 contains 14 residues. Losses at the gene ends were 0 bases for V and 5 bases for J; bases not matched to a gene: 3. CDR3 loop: CASSEAGGPETQYF. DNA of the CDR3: TGTGCCAGCAGTGAAGCGGGAGGGCCGGAGACCCAGTACTTC.

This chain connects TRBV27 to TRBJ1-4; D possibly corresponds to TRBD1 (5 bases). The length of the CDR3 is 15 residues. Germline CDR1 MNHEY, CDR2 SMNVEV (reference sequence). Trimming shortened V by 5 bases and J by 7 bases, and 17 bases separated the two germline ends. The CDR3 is CASSEAGIYGEKLFF. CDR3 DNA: TGTGCCAGCAGTGAGGCAGGGATTTATGGTGAAAAACTGTTTTTT.

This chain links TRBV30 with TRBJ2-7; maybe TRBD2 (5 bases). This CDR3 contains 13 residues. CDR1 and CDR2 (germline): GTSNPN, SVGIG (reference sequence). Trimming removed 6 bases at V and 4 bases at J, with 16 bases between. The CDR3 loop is CACGGLRVYEQYF. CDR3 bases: TGTGCCTGCGGCGGACTCCGAGTATACGAGCAGTACTTC. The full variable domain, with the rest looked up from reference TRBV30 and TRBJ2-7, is SQTIHQWPATLVQPVGSPLSLECTVEGTSNPNLYWYRQAAGRGLQLLFYSVGIGQISSEVPQNLSASRPQDRQFILSSKKLLLSDSGFYLCACGGLRVYEQYFGPGTRLTVT.

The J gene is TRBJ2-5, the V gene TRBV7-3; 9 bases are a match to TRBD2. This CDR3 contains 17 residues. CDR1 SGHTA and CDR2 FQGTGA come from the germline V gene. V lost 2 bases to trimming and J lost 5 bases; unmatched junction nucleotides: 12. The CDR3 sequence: CASSLGTSRFKMETQYF. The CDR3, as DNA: TGTGCCAGCAGCTTAGGGACTAGCAGGTTTAAGATGGAGACCCAGTACTTC.